This TCR beta chain appears in the sequencing data of a study of T cell repertoires in cytomegalovirus infection. TCRdb re-analysed the reads in MiXCR, keeping a single row per CDR3 protein. The sample contains approximately 990,000 distinct CDR3 sequences, 31% of which appear only once. This clonotype was seen a handful of times. Its antigen is undetermined. CDR1 is LGHNA, CDR2 YSLEER, per germline. This CDR3 has 15 residues. V trimming: 0 bases; J trimming: 5 bases; junction bases outside the gene matches: 6. The TCR sequence derives from a human donor in good health (CMV status not recorded). Some clones in this sample may be carry-over from other donors' samples. This chain joins TRBV4-3 and TRBJ2-5; 7 positions match TRBD1. The specimen comprised cultured CD8+ T cells from PBMCs, sampled from culture after CMV antigen stimulation. The CDR3: CASSQDEGRGETQYF. CDR3 DNA sequence: TGCGCCAGCAGCCAAGATGAAGGCAGGGGGGAGACCCAGTACTTC.